The entry below describes one TCR beta chain. The data are from a study of T cells in Graves' hyperthyroidism and ophthalmopathy. The CDR3 loop spans 13 amino acids. Trimming removed 8 bases at V and 2 bases at J, with 10 bases between. Looked up from germline, CDR1 is MDHEN and CDR2 is SYDVKM. RNA transcripts provided the source from which TCR beta CDR3 regions were amplified. The HTBI set primed first-round TCR CDR3 RT-PCR. MiXCR, run by TCRdb on the multiplex PCR reads, gives a single entry per CDR3 protein. The repertoire has fewer than 450,000 distinct CDR3 sequences, around 20% of them found once; the top ten carry 40%.

The clonotype originates from a man aged 18 to 30 with Graves' ophthalmopathy. Sequenced sample: blood. The chain recombines TRBV28 with TRBJ1-3, with D uncertain. CDR3 sequence (DNA): TGTGCCAGCGTTGGACTACCTGGAAACACCATATATTTT. Its translation: CASVGLPGNTIYF.